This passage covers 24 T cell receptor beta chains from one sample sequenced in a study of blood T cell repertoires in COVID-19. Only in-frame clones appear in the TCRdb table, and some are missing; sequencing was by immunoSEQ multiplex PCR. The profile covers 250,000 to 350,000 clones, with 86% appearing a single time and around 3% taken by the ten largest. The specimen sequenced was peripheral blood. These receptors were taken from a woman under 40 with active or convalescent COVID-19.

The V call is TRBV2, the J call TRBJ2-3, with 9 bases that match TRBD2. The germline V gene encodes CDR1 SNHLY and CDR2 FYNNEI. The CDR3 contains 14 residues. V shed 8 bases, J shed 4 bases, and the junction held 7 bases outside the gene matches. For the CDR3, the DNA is TGTGCCAGCCGAGCTAGCGGGGTCCCAGATACGCAGTATTTT. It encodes CASRASGVPDTQYF.

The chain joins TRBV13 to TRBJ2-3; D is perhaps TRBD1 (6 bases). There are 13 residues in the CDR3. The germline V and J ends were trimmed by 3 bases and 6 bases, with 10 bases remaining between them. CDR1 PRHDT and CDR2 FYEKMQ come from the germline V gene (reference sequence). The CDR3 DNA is TGTGCCAGCAGCTTCCCAGGGGCCGATACGCAGTATTTT. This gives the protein CASSFPGADTQYF. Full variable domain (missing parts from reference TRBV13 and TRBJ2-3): AAGVIQSPRHLIKEKRETATLKCYPIPRHDTVYWYQQGPGQDPQFLISFYEKMQSDKGSIPDRFSAQQFSDYHSELNMSSLELGDSALYFCASSFPGADTQYFGPGTRLTVL.

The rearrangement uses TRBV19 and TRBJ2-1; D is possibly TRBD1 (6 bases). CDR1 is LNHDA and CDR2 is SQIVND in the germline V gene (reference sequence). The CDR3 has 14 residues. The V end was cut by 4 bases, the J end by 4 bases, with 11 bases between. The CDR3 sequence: CASSTGDRYNEQFF. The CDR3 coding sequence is TGTGCCAGTAGTACAGGGGATCGGTACAATGAGCAGTTCTTC.

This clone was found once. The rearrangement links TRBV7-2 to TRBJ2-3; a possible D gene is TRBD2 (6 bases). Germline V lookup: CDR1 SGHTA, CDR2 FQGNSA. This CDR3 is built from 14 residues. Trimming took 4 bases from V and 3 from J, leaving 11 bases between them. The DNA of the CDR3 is TGTGCCAGCAGCTCGGGGGTCATTACAGATACGCAGTATTTT. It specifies CASSSGVITDTQYF.

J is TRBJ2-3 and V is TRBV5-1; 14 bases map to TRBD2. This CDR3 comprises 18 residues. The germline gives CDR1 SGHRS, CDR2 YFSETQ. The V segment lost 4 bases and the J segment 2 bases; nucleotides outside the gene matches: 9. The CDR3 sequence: CASSKGLAGDFPTDTQYF. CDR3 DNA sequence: TGCGCCAGCAGCAAGGGACTAGCGGGGGACTTTCCCACAGATACGCAGTATTTT.

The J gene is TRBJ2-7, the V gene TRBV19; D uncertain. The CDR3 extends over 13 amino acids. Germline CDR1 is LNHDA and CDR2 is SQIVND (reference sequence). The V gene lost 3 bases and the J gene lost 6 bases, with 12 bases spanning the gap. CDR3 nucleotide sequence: TGTGCCAGTAGTATCAACCGGGTGGGCGAGCAGTACTTC. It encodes CASSINRVGEQYF.

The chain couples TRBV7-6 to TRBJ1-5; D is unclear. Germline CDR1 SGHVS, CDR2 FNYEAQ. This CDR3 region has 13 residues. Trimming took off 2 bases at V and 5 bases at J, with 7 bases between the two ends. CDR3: CASSLSLDQPQHF. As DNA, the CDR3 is TGTGCCAGCAGCTTAAGCTTGGATCAGCCCCAGCATTTT.

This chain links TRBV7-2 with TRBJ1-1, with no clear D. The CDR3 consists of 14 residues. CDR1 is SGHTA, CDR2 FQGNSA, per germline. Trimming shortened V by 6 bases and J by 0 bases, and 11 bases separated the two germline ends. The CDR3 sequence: CASRPGSMNTEAFF. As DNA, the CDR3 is TGTGCCAGCAGACCCGGGTCCATGAACACTGAAGCTTTCTTT. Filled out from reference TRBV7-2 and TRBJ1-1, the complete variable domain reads GAGVSQSPSNKVTEKGKDVELRCDPISGHTALYWYRQSLGQGLEFLIYFQGNSAPDKSGLPSDRFSAERTGGSVSTLTIQRTQQEDSAVYLCASRPGSMNTEAFFGQGTRLTVV.

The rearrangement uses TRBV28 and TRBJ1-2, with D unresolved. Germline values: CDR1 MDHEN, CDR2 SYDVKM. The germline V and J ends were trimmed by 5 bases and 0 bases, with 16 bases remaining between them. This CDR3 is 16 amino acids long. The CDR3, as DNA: TGTGCCAGCAGTCCCCTTGGGAGGAGTTCTAACTATGGCTACACCTTC. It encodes CASSPLGRSSNYGYTF.

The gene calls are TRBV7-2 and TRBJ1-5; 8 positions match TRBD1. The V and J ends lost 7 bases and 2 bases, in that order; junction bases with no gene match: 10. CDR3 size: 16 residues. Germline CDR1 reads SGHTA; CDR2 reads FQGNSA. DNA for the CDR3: TGTGCCAGCACCATCATATCAGGGGGCGGCAATCAGCCCCAGCATTTT. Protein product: CASTIISGGGNQPQHF.

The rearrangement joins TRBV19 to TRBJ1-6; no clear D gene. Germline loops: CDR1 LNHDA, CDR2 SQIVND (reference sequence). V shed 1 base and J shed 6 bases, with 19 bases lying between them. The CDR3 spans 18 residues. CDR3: CASSIATPGGVGNSPLHF. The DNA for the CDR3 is TGTGCCAGTAGTATAGCCACCCCGGGCGGGGTTGGTAATTCACCCCTCCACTTT.

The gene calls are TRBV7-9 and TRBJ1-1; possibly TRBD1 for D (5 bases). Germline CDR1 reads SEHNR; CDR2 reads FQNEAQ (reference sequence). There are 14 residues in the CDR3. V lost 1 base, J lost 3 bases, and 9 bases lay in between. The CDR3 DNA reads TGTGCCAGCAGCTTAGGTACAGGCTACACTGAAGCTTTCTTT. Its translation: CASSLGTGYTEAFF.

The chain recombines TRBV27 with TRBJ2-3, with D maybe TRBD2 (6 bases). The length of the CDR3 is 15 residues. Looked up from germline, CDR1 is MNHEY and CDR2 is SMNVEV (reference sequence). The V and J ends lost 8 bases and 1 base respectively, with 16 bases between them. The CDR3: CASHPTRGGTDTQYF. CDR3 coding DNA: TGTGCCAGCCACCCGACTAGAGGGGGCACAGATACGCAGTATTTT.

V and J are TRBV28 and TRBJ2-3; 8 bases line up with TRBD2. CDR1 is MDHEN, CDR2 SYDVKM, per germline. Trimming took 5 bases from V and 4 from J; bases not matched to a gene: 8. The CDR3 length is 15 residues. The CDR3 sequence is CASSPYGGASDTQYF. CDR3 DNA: TGTGCCAGCAGTCCGTACGGGGGGGCCTCAGATACGCAGTATTTT.

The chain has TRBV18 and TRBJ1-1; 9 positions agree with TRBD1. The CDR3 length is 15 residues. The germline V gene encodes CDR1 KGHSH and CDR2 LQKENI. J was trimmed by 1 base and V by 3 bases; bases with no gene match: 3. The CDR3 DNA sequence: TGTGCCAGCTCACCCAAGGGACAGGGGAACACTGAAGCTTTCTTT. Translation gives CASSPKGQGNTEAFF.

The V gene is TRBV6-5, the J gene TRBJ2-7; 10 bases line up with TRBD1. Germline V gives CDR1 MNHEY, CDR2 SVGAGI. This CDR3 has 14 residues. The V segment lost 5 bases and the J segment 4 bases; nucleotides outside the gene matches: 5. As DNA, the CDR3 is TGTGCCAGCAGTCTGACAGGGGGCGCTTACGAGCAGTACTTC. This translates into CASSLTGGAYEQYF.

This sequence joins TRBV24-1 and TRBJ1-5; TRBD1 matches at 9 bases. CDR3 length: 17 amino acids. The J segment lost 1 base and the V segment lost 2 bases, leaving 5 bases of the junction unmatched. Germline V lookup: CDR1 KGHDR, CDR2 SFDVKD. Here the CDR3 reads CATSDSPGQGSNQPQHF. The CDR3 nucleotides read TGTGCCACCAGTGATTCGCCTGGACAGGGGAGCAATCAGCCCCAGCATTTT.

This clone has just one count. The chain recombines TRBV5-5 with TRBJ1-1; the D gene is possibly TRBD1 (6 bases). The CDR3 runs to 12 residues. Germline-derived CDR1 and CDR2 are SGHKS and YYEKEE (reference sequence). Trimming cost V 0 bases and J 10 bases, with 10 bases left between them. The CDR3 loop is CASSLGPRGAFF. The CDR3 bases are TGTGCCAGCAGCTTGGGGCCCAGGGGAGCTTTCTTT.

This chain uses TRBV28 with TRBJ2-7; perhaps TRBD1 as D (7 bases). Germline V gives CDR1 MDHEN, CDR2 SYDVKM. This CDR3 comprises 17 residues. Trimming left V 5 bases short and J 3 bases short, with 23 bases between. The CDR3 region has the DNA TGTGCCAGCAGTCACTTCCCCCTTCAGGGGGGCGTCTACGAGCAGTACTTC. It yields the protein CASSHFPLQGGVYEQYF.

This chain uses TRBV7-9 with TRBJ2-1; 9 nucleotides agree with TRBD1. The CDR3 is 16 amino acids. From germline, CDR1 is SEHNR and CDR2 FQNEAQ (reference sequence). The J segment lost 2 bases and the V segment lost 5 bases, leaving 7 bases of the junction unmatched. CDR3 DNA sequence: TGTGCCAGCAGCCTGAGGACAGGGGCGGCCTACAATGAGCAGTTCTTC. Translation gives CASSLRTGAAYNEQFF.

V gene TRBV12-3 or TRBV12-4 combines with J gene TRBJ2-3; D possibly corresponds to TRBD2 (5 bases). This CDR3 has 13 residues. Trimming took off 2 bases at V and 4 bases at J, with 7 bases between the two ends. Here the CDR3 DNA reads TGTGCCAGCAGTTTATCCGGGGCAGATACGCAGTATTTT. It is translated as CASSLSGADTQYF.

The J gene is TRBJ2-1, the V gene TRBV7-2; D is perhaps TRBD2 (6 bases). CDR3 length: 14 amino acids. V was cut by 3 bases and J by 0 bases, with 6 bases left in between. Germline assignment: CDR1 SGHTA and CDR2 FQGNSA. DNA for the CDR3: TGTGCCAGCAGCTTGGGAGGCTCCTACAATGAGCAGTTCTTC. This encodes CASSLGGSYNEQFF.

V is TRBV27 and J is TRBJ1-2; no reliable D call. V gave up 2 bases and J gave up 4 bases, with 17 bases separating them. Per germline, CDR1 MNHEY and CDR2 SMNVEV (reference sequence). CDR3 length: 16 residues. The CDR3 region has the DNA TGTGCCAGCAGTTTACGGCTCTCGCGGGGAATCTATGGCTACACCTTC. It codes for CASSLRLSRGIYGYTF.

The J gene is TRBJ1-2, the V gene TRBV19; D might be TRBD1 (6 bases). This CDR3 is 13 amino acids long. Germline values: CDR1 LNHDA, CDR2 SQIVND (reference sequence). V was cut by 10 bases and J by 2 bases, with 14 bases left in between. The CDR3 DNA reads TGTGCCACGACACAGGGTCGGAACTATGGCTACACCTTC. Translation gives CATTQGRNYGYTF.